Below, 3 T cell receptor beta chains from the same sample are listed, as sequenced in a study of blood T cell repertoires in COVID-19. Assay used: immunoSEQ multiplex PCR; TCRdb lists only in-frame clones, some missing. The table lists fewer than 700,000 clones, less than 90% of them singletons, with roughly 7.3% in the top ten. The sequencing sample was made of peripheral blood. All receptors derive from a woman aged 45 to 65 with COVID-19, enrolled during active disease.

As DNA, the CDR3 is TGTGCCAGCAGCCTCGGGACCGGGGGCGAGCAGTACTTC. The encoded protein is CASSLGTGGEQYF. V is TRBV27 and J is TRBJ2-7; D is perhaps TRBD2 (6 bases). Between the trimmed V and J ends, which lost 6 bases and 6 bases, there was a span of 15 bases. CDR1 and CDR2 (germline): MNHEY, SMNVEV (reference sequence). CDR3 length: 13 amino acids.

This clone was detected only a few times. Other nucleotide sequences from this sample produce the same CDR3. DNA of the CDR3: TGTGCCAGCAGTGAAGGAAGGGGTGAAGCTTTCTTT. This encodes CASSEGRGEAFF. This rearrangement joins TRBV6-1 to TRBJ1-1, with D possibly matching TRBD1 (5 bases). CDR1 and CDR2 (germline): MNHNS, SASEGT. The CDR3 runs to 12 residues. V shed 1 base and J shed 7 bases, with 7 bases lying between them.

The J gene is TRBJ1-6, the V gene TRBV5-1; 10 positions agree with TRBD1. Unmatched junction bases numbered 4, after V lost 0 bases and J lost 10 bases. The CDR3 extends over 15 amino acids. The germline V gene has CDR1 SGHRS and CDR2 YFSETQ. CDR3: CASSLGTGGRSPLHF. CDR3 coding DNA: TGCGCCAGCAGCTTGGGGACAGGGGGTAGATCACCCCTCCACTTT.